This TCR beta chain was identified in a study of blood T cell repertoires in COVID-19. Study information: Researchers got acute and convalescent COVID-19 samples from the United States, Italy and Spain.

In the authors' methods: Amplification with reference gene primers provided the estimates of nucleated cell counts. Assay used: immunoSEQ multiplex PCR; TCRdb lists only in-frame clones, some missing. Clonal size and the V and J genes are those of that table, whereas D and trimming came from the DNA. Here the sample spans 90,000 or so clones, roughly 88% being singletons. The CDR3 runs 15 residues. V was cut by 3 bases and J by 3 bases, with 14 bases left in between. Germline V gene data show CDR1 as MRHNA and CDR2 as SNTAGT. The sequencing sample was made of peripheral blood. The rearrangement joins TRBV6-4 to TRBJ2-5; D call uncertain. The receptor's source is a man in his fifties or sixties with acute or convalescent COVID-19. As DNA, the CDR3 is TGTGCCAGCAGTGATTCCCTCCGACTGGAAGAGACCCAGTACTTC. Its translation: CASSDSLRLEETQYF.